Following are 31 T cell receptor beta chains from one sample sequenced in a study of shared clonotypes between healthy human individuals. Assay: immunoSEQ multiplex PCR; the TCRdb copy retains only in-frame clones and omits some. The data contain nearly 750,000 clones, 55% to 75% of them singletons. Sequenced material: memory CD4+ T cells sorted from blood. Subset denoted: CD45RA-negative fraction. These receptors were collected from a woman under 40 in good health.

This chain uses TRBV27 with TRBJ2-7, with a tentative D call TRBD1 (5 bases). V lost 8 bases and J 5 bases, leaving 19 bases between the germline ends. The germline V gene encodes CDR1 MNHEY and CDR2 SMNVEV (reference sequence). The length of the CDR3 is 14 residues. The CDR3 region has the DNA TGTGCCAGCGGCAAGAGTAGGGGTCGGGACGAGCAGTACTTC. Translating gives CASGKSRGRDEQYF.

This clone appeared a few times. This sequence joins TRBV6-4 and TRBJ2-1; TRBD1 matches 9 bases. Germline-derived CDR1 and CDR2 are MRHNA and SNTAGT. With 3 bases clipped from V and 6 bases from J, the junction kept 6 bases outside the gene matches. The CDR3 has 15 residues. The CDR3 DNA reads as TGTGCCAGCAGTGAACTGGCGACAGGGGGCAATGAGCAGTTCTTC. Translating it yields CASSELATGGNEQFF.

The chain has TRBV2 and TRBJ1-5; TRBD1 might be the D (5 bases). The V and J ends lost 7 bases and 7 bases respectively, with 14 bases between them. There are 13 residues in the CDR3. Germline CDR1 is SNHLY and CDR2 is FYNNEI. The CDR3 loop is CASNFGGEQPQHF. The CDR3 DNA reads as TGTGCCAGCAACTTCGGGGGGGAACAGCCCCAGCATTTT.

This chain links TRBV5-1 with TRBJ2-1; no definite D call. Trimming took off 2 bases at V and 7 bases at J, with 19 bases between the two ends. The germline V gene has CDR1 SGHRS and CDR2 YFSETQ. The CDR3 loop spans 16 amino acids. The CDR3 DNA reads TGCGCCAGCAGCTTTGTTGTGCTAGGTGGAAAAAATGAGCAGTTCTTC. Translating it yields CASSFVVLGGKNEQFF.

The genes are TRBV18 and TRBJ1-1; D unclear. This CDR3 is 16 amino acids long. The ends were cut back, 1 base at V and 1 base at J, with 13 bases in the middle. Germline-derived CDR1 and CDR2 are KGHSH and LQKENI. For the CDR3, the DNA is TGTGCCAGCTCACCACGGCCCTCTTCTGGGAACACTGAAGCTTTCTTT. Protein product: CASSPRPSSGNTEAFF.

The chain links TRBV4-1 to TRBJ2-5; 14 positions agree with TRBD2. CDR3 length: 19 residues. J lost 6 bases, V lost 0 bases, and 12 bases had no gene match. Looked up from germline, CDR1 is MGHRA and CDR2 is YSYEKL. The CDR3 loop reads CASSQDPNTGTSGRQTQYF. The CDR3 DNA follows: TGCGCCAGCAGCCAAGACCCAAACACCGGGACTAGCGGGAGACAGACCCAGTACTTC.

The table lists this clone with a count of one. V usage is TRBV5-4 and J usage is TRBJ2-3, with 9 bases that match TRBD2. Germline V gene data show CDR1 as SGHNT and CDR2 as YYREEE (reference sequence). J gave up 10 bases and V 4 bases, and 7 bases lay outside the gene matches. The CDR3 spans 13 residues. CDR3 DNA: TGTGCCAGCAGCCAATCTAGCGGGACCTCGCAGTATTTT. It specifies CASSQSSGTSQYF.

V gene TRBV21-1 combines with J gene TRBJ2-7. TRBV21-1 is marked as a pseudogene. The CDR3 is 19 residues long. As DNA, the CDR3 is TGTGCCAGCAGCAAAGCGGATCGGCACATCTTACCCACCCACTACGAGCAGTACTTC. Its translation is CASSKADRHILPTHYEQYF.

The V gene is TRBV29-1, the J gene TRBJ1-5; no clear D. Trimming removed 6 bases from V and 0 bases from J, with 6 bases in between. This CDR3 spans 12 amino acids. CDR1 is SQVTM and CDR2 is ANQGSEA in the germline V gene. This chain's CDR3 is CSVRVSNQPQHF. CDR3 bases: TGCAGCGTGAGAGTTAGCAATCAGCCCCAGCATTTT.

This chain uses TRBV7-7 with TRBJ2-2, with 13 bases fitting TRBD2. The CDR3 length is 19 residues. J gave up 4 bases and V 7 bases, and 15 bases lay outside the gene matches. Germline V gene sequence: CDR1 SSHAT, CDR2 FNYEAQ (reference sequence). The CDR3 nucleotides read TGTGCCAGCACCCCCCGGACTAGCGGGAGCGTACCCCCCACCGGGGAGCTGTTTTTT. Amino acid sequence: CASTPRTSGSVPPTGELFF.

Note on this clone: A far larger clone is one nucleotide away, so this likely arose from a read error. The same CDR3 is also encoded by other DNA sequences in this sample. Here the CDR3 reads CASSRALAEETQYF. CDR3 nucleotides: TGTGCCAGTAGCCGAGCCCTAGCGGAAGAGACCCAGTACTTC. V and J are TRBV4-2 and TRBJ2-5; TRBD2 matches at 7 bases. The V gene's germline CDR1 is LGHNA and CDR2 YNFKEQ. This CDR3 is 14 amino acids long.

In its sample, this clone was seen a few times. The CDR3: CASSEGITNEQFF. CDR3 bases: TGTGCCAGCAGTGAAGGGATTACCAATGAGCAGTTCTTC. The gene calls are TRBV25-1 and TRBJ2-1, with D unclear. CDR3 length: 13 amino acids. V lost 2 bases to trimming and J lost 6 bases, with 8 bases between them. Germline CDR1 reads MGHDK; CDR2 reads SYGVNS.

The rearrangement joins TRBV29-1 to TRBJ2-7; 8 nucleotides match TRBD1. Germline V gene sequence: CDR1 SQVTM, CDR2 ANQGSEA. This CDR3 is 15 amino acids long. J was trimmed by 0 bases and V by 7 bases; bases with no gene match: 11. The CDR3 nucleotides read TGCAGCGCTACCGACAGGGGCGAACCCTCCTACGAGCAGTACTTC. Amino acid sequence: CSATDRGEPSYEQYF.

Details on this clone: A read error may be the cause here, since a much bigger clone is one base away. The rearrangement joins TRBV11-2 to TRBJ2-2; 14 nucleotides align to TRBD2. The CDR3 runs 17 residues. V was pared by 5 bases and J by 2 bases, with 4 bases of the junction left unmatched. The germline V gene has CDR1 SGHAT and CDR2 FQNNGV. The CDR3 is CASSTGLAGVNTGELFF. The CDR3 nucleotides read TGTGCCAGCAGCACGGGACTAGCGGGAGTTAACACCGGGGAGCTGTTTTTT. The complete variable domain, with remaining parts taken from reference TRBV11-2 and TRBJ2-2, reads EAGVAQSPRYKIIEKRQSVAFWCNPISGHATLYWYQQILGQGPKLLIQFQNNGVVDDSQLPKDRFSAERLKGVDSTLKIQPAKLEDSAVYLCASSTGLAGVNTGELFFGEGSRLTVL.

The table lists this clone with a count of one. The chain is built from TRBV6-1 and TRBJ2-3; TRBD1 might be the D (6 bases). The CDR3 has 18 amino acids. Trimming stripped 3 bases from V and 0 bases from J, with 19 bases between. CDR1 and CDR2 from the germline V gene are MNHNS and SASEGT. CDR3 DNA sequence: TGTGCCAGCAGTGAGGTGAGACAGGCCATGCTGAGCACAGATACGCAGTATTTT. This codes for CASSEVRQAMLSTDTQYF.

V usage is TRBV2 and J usage is TRBJ1-4; D is unclear. Germline loops: CDR1 SNHLY, CDR2 FYNNEI. The V end lost 1 base, the J end lost 9 bases, and 15 bases lay between the germline ends. The CDR3 extends over 15 amino acids. CDR3 loop: CASSEGSSWPKKLFF. CDR3 nucleotide sequence: TGTGCCAGCAGTGAAGGGTCTTCATGGCCAAAAAAACTGTTTTTT.

This chain links TRBV18 with TRBJ2-5; tentative D call: TRBD2 (6 bases). Germline CDR1 reads KGHSH; CDR2 reads LQKENI. Trimming took off 2 bases at V and 4 bases at J, with 11 bases between the two ends. CDR3 length equals 14 residues. The CDR3 here is CASSPKQGGETQYF. The CDR3 nucleotides read TGTGCCAGCTCACCAAAGCAGGGAGGAGAGACCCAGTACTTC. Drawing the rest from reference TRBV18 and TRBJ2-5, the complete variable domain is NAGVMQNPRHLVRRRGQEARLRCSPMKGHSHVYWYRQLPEEGLKFMVYLQKENIIDESGMPKERFSAEFPKEGPSILRIQQVVRGDSAAYFCASSPKQGGETQYFGPGTRLLVL.

The V call is TRBV5-6, the J call TRBJ2-1, with a possible D match to TRBD2 (5 bases). V lost 3 bases to trimming and J lost 4 bases, with 5 bases between them. This CDR3 has 12 amino acids. Germline lookup yields CDR1 SGHDT and CDR2 YYEEEE. CDR3 amino acids: CASSWRYNEQFF. The CDR3 DNA reads as TGTGCCAGCAGCTGGAGGTACAATGAGCAGTTCTTC.

V gene TRBV4-1 combines with J gene TRBJ2-2; 7 bases are a match to TRBD2. Unmatched junction bases numbered 8, after V lost 4 bases and J lost 6 bases. The CDR3 length is 15 residues. CDR1 MGHRA and CDR2 YSYEKL come from the germline V gene. The CDR3 DNA follows: TGCGCCAGCAGCCGATCTCTAGGGAGGGCCGGGGAGCTGTTTTTT. Amino acid sequence: CASSRSLGRAGELFF.

The chain couples TRBV10-3 to TRBJ2-1; 14 nucleotides match TRBD2. The trim removed 6 bases at V and 2 bases at J, leaving 9 bases unmatched. The CDR3 sequence is 18 residues long. CDR1 ENHRY and CDR2 SYGVKD come from the germline V gene. The CDR3 sequence: CAIRTGTSGRMTYNEQFF. DNA of the CDR3: TGTGCCATCAGAACCGGGACTAGCGGGAGAATGACCTACAATGAGCAGTTCTTC.

The rearrangement joins TRBV15 to TRBJ2-7; 11 bases align to TRBD2. The J segment lost 3 bases and the V segment lost 0 bases, leaving 7 bases of the junction unmatched. CDR1 and CDR2 (germline): LNHNV, YYDKDF (reference sequence). The CDR3 covers 17 residues. The CDR3 here is CATSRDVGLAGGYEQYF. CDR3 nucleotide sequence: TGTGCCACCAGCAGAGATGTGGGCCTAGCGGGAGGCTACGAGCAGTACTTC.

This clone was detected many times. Here the CDR3 DNA reads TGCAGCGTTGGATCGGGGAGCCAAGAGACCCAGTACTTC. Protein: CSVGSGSQETQYF. The rearrangement joins TRBV29-1 to TRBJ2-5, with D possibly TRBD2 on 5 matching bases. Germline values: CDR1 SQVTM, CDR2 ANQGSEA. Deletions cut 4 bases from V and 1 base from J, with 10 bases between. This CDR3 has 13 amino acids.

This clone showed up just once. The genes are TRBV5-8 and TRBJ2-2; TRBD2 matches 14 bases. CDR1 is SGHTS and CDR2 is YDEGEE in the germline V gene. V trimming: 4 bases; J trimming: 3 bases; junction bases outside the gene matches: 11. The CDR3 is 19 amino acids. In DNA, the CDR3 is TGTGCCAGCAGCGCCCCGGGACTAGCGGGAGCTTGGGACACCGGGGAGCTGTTTTTT. Translating it yields CASSAPGLAGAWDTGELFF.

The genes are TRBV11-1 and TRBJ2-7, with 10 bases fitting TRBD1. Germline trimming cut 5 bases from V and 7 bases from J; bases unmatched to any gene: 5. The germline gives CDR1 SGHAT, CDR2 FQDESV (reference sequence). This CDR3 has 13 amino acids. As DNA, the CDR3 is TGTGCCAGCAGCCGACAGGGGGCGGGAGAGCAGTACTTC. This gives the protein CASSRQGAGEQYF.

Comments on this clone: The same CDR3 is also encoded by other DNA sequences in this sample. J is TRBJ1-5 and V is TRBV4-2; TRBD1 matches 7 bases. V lost 2 bases and J lost 3; bases outside the gene matches: 4. This CDR3 is built from 15 residues. Germline V gene data show CDR1 as LGHNA and CDR2 as YNFKEQ. DNA for the CDR3: TGTGCCAGCAGCCAAATAGACAGGGACAATCAGCCCCAGCATTTT. It codes for CASSQIDRDNQPQHF.

Concerning this clone itself: Within the sample, other DNA sequences also encode this same CDR3. The rearrangement links TRBV28 to TRBJ2-5; unclear D gene. Trimming took off 3 bases at V and 5 bases at J, with 10 bases between the two ends. The V gene's germline CDR1 is MDHEN and CDR2 SYDVKM. The CDR3 loop spans 13 amino acids. CDR3 sequence: CASSFPSLETQYF. In nucleotides, the CDR3 is TGTGCCAGCAGTTTCCCTAGTTTGGAGACCCAGTACTTC.

The rearrangement uses TRBV5-1 and TRBJ2-6; D is ambiguous. V was cut by 4 bases and J by 0 bases, with 8 bases left in between. Germline V gene sequence: CDR1 SGHRS, CDR2 YFSETQ. CDR3 size: 15 residues. The CDR3 sequence: CASSGQVSGANVLTF. For the CDR3, the DNA is TGCGCCAGCAGCGGCCAGGTCTCTGGGGCCAACGTCCTGACTTTC.

The V and J genes are TRBV23-1 and TRBJ1-1, with D perhaps TRBD1 (6 bases). Being an ORF, TRBV23-1 has a function that is uncertain. V lost 1 base and J lost 7, with 10 bases in between. The CDR3 runs to 13 residues. The CDR3 loop is CASSQWGGGEAFF. The CDR3 DNA sequence: TGCGCCAGCAGTCAATGGGGAGGGGGTGAAGCTTTCTTT.

The J gene is TRBJ1-1, the V gene TRBV18, with a weak D call TRBD1 (6 bases). V was trimmed by 3 bases and J by 1 base, leaving 18 bases between them. The CDR3 has 17 residues. Germline loops: CDR1 KGHSH, CDR2 LQKENI. The CDR3 spells CASSPSGSIRGNTEAFF. The CDR3 DNA reads as TGTGCCAGCTCACCCTCCGGTAGCATCAGGGGGAACACTGAAGCTTTCTTT.

The chain employs TRBV10-3 and TRBJ1-1; D possibly corresponds to TRBD1 (6 bases). Germline CDR1 reads ENHRY; CDR2 reads SYGVKD. This CDR3 has 17 amino acids. Trimming stripped 6 bases from V and 4 bases from J, with 24 bases between. Here the CDR3 reads CAISTGWDTVGSTEAFF. The DNA for the CDR3 is TGTGCCATCAGCACGGGGTGGGACACCGTAGGAAGCACTGAAGCTTTCTTT.

The J gene is TRBJ1-4, the V gene TRBV5-4, with D tentatively TRBD1 (5 bases). V was clipped by 4 bases and J by 7 bases, with 11 bases between them. Looked up from germline, CDR1 is SGHNT and CDR2 is YYREEE (reference sequence). This CDR3 has 13 amino acids. Here the CDR3 reads CASSEGWAEKLFF. CDR3 DNA: TGTGCCAGCAGCGAGGGGTGGGCTGAAAAACTGTTTTTT. Filled out from reference TRBV5-4 and TRBJ1-4, the complete variable domain reads ETGVTQSPTHLIKTRGQQVTLRCSSQSGHNTVSWYQQALGQGPQFIFQYYREEENGRGNFPPRFSGLQFPNYSSELNVNALELDDSALYLCASSEGWAEKLFFGSGTQLSVL.